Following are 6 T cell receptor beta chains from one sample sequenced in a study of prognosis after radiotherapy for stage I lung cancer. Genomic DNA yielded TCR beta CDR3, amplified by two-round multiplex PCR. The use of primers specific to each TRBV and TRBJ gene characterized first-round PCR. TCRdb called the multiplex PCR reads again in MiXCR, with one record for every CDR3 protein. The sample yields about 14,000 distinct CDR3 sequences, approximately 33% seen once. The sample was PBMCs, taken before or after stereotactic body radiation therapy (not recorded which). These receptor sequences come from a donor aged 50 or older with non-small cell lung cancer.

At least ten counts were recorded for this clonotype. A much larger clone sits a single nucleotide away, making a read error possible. The CDR3, as DNA: TGCGCCAGCAGCCCCCTCGGGCTAGCGGGCGGTTCTAACACAGATACGCAGTATTTT. Its protein product is CASSPLGLAGGSNTDTQYF. J is TRBJ2-3 and V is TRBV5-1; 8 bases fit TRBD2. Germline trimming cut 4 bases from V and 2 bases from J; bases unmatched to any gene: 18. The CDR3 runs to 19 residues. Germline CDR1 and CDR2: SGHRS and YFSETQ.

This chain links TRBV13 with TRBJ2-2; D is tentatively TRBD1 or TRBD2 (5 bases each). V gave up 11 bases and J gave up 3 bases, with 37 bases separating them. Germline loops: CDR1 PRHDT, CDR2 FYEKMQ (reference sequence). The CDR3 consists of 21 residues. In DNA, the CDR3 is TGTGCCTTCAGCTTAGGCGACTACCGGGACCCGAGGGAAGGGGACACCGGGGAGCTGTTTTTT. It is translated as CAFSLGDYRDPREGDTGELFF.

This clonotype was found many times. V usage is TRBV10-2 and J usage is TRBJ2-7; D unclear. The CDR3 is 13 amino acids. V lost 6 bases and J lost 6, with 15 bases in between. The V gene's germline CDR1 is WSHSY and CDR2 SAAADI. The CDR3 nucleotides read TGCGCCAGCAGGGGTTTGGTCGCGAGCGAGCAGTACTTC. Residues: CASRGLVASEQYF.

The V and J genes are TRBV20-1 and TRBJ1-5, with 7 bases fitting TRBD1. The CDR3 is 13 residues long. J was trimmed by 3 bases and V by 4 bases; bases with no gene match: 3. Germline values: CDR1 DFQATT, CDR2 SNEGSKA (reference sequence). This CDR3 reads CSAKTGYNQPQHF. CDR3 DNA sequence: TGCAGTGCTAAGACAGGGTACAATCAGCCCCAGCATTTT.

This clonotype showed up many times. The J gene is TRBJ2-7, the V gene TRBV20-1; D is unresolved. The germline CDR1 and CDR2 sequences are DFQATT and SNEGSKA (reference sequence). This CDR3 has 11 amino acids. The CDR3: CSLGRAYEQYF. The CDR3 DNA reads TGCAGCCTAGGTCGTGCCTACGAGCAGTACTTC.

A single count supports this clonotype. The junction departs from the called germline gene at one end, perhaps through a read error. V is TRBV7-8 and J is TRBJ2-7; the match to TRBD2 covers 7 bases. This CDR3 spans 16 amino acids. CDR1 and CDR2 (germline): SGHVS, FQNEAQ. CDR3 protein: CASILSGSGTVYEQYF. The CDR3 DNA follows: TGTGCCAGCATCTTAAGCGGAAGCGGGACCGTCTACGAGCAGTACTTC.